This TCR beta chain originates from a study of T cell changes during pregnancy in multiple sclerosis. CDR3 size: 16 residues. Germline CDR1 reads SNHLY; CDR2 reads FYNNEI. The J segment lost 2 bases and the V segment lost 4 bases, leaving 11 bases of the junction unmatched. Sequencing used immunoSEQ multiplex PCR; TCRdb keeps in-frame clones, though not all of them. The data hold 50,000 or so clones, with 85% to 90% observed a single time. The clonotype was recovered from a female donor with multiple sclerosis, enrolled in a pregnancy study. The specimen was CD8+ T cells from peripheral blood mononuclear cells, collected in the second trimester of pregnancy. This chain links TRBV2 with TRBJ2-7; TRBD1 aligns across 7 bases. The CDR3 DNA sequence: TGTGCCAGCAGTGGGACCTTGACAGGGACAGCCTACGAGCAGTACTTC. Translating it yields CASSGTLTGTAYEQYF.